This TCR beta chain was found in a study of identical twins (dated by TCRdb to the mid-2010s). Background for the entire study: To test whether fetal clonotypes persist, this study deep-sequenced TCR alpha and beta repertoires from monozygotic twins, from unrelated adults of various ages, and from cord blood. To rule out contamination, the twin experiments were replicated at different times with different library preparation protocols. Overall study results and their limits: Because the same donors could not be followed over many years, the conclusions relied on cross-sectional statistical analysis. Fewer insertions were carried by abundant cord blood beta clonotypes, a similar but weaker trend appeared in young adult naive repertoires, and no such trend appeared in memory repertoires. Zero-insertion analyses could be partly confounded by invariant T cells such as MAIT and iNKT, though diverse VJ usage argued against such confounding for most clonotypes. Out-of-frame TCR alpha sequences shared between twins showed an excess of low generation-probability sequences compared with coincidental sharing between unrelated individuals. The excess sharing between twins in beta out-of-frame sequences was weaker because fewer shared sequences reduced the signal-to-noise ratio. Recombination models systematically underestimated out-of-frame TCR alpha sharing in monozygotic twins but agreed with sharing between unrelated individuals.

The germline V gene provides CDR1 MNHNS and CDR2 SASEGT. The CDR3 goes from the cysteine to the phenylalanine over 13 residues. Solely the CDR3 DNA is kept, with 39 bases framed from the first base. V is pared back by 6 bases and J by 10 bases, with 15 bases lying between the germline termini. All donors were healthy Caucasians. Three unrelated non-twin adults were additionally sequenced: a male aged 18 to 29, a male aged 50 to 60 and a female aged 50 to 60. Miltenyi CD45RO+ enrichment and human naive T-cell isolation kits were used to isolate memory (CD45RO+) and naive T cells from PBMC. At least ten counts were recorded for this clonotype. No cognate antigen has been identified for it. Base quality data are lacking; no much larger clone is found one base away. Library preparation was by 5' RACE. Data came from an Illumina HiSeq 2000. A universal primer binding site was introduced by template switching, and a unique molecular identifier was present in the final cDNA, enabling accurate counting of TCR cDNA molecules. Specific primers in the conserved constant-segment region were used to synthesize first-strand cDNA for the TCR alpha and beta chains. To control for contamination, every cDNA library carried two barcodes: a SMART-Mk sample barcode plus Illumina barcodes. TruSeq adapter sequences along with Illumina sample barcodes were introduced in two successive PCR steps. Sequencing of the TCR alpha and beta cDNA libraries was done on the Illumina HiSeq platform using custom primers. Regarding the original processing steps: Raw reads were processed with MiGEC to extract unique molecular identifiers, and MiXCR was used to determine CDR3 positions. Recombination models were inferred per individual with the repgenHMM and IGoR tools using an EM algorithm. Shared clonotypes were analyzed with the tcR package in R, and sharing was normalized by the product of cloneset sizes. To study raw recombination without the effects of thymic and clonal selection, out-of-frame nonproductive sequences were analyzed. TCRdb cleaned the public reads at Q25 with fastp, built clones with MiXCR and kept in-frame beta chains. Under each unique CDR3 protein, matching rows form one entry showing the most common genes and DNA. None of the V and J calls come from the authors' own analysis; TCRdb made them. Counted in this sample were under 450,000 distinct CDR3 sequences; around 18% of them appeared once. Of the sample, around 10% is held by the ten largest clones.

The chain couples TRBV6-1 to TRBJ2-2; the D gene is possibly TRBD1 or TRBD2, with 5 bases matching each. The clonotype comes from a man aged 50-60 years in good health. The sample consisted of naive T cells sorted from blood. Per the publication, the cell subset or site label means: cells isolated with a human naive T-cell isolation kit. The DNA is TGTGCCAGCAGCACGGGGCCGGTTAAGGAGCTGTTTTTT. Its protein product is CASSTGPVKELFF.